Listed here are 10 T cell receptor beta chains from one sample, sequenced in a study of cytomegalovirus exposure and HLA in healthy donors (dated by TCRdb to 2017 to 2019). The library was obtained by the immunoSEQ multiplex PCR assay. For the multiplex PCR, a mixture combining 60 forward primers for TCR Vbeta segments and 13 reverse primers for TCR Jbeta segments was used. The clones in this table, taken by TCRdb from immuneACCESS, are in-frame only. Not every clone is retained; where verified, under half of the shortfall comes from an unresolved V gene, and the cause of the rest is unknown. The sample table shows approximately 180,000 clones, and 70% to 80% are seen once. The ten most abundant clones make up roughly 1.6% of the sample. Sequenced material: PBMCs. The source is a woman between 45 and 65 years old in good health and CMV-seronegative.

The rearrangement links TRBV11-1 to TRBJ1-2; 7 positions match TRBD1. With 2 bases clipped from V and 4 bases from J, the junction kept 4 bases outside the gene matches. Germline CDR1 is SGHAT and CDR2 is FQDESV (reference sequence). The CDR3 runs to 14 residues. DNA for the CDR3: TGTGCCAGCAGCTTAAAGGACAGGACCTATGGCTACACCTTC. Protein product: CASSLKDRTYGYTF.

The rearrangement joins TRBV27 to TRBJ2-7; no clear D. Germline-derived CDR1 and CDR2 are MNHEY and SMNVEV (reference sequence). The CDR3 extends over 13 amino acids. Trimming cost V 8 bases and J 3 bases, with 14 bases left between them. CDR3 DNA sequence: TGTGCCAGCGGCCGAAAAGTCGACTACGAGCAGTACTTC. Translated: CASGRKVDYEQYF.

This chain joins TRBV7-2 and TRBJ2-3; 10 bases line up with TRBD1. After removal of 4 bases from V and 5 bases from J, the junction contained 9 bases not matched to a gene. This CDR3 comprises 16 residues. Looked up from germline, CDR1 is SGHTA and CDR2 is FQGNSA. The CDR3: CASSWAPGQGKDTQYF. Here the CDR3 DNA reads TGTGCCAGCAGCTGGGCCCCGGGACAGGGGAAAGATACGCAGTATTTT.

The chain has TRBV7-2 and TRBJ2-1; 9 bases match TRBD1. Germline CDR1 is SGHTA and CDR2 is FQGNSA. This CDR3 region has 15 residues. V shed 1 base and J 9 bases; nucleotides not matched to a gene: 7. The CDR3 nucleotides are TGTGCCAGCAGCTTAGTAACAGGGGGCGAAGGTGAGCAGTTCTTC. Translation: CASSLVTGGEGEQFF. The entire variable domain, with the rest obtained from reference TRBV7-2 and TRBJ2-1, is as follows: GAGVSQSPSNKVTEKGKDVELRCDPISGHTALYWYRQSLGQGLEFLIYFQGNSAPDKSGLPSDRFSAERTGGSVSTLTIQRTQQEDSAVYLCASSLVTGGEGEQFFGPGTRLTVL.

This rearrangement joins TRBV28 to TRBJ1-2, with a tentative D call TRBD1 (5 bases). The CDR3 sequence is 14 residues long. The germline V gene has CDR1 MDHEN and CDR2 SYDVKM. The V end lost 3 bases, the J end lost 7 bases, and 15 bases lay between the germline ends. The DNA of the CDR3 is TGTGCCAGCAGTTTGAGCAGGGATTCAACTGGCTACACCTTC. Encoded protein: CASSLSRDSTGYTF.

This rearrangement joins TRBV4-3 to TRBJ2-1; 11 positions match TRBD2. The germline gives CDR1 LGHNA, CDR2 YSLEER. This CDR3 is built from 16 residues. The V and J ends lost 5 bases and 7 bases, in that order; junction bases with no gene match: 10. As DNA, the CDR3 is TGCGCCAGCAGCGAAACATCCGGGACTAGCGGTAATGAGCAGTTCTTC. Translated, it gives CASSETSGTSGNEQFF.

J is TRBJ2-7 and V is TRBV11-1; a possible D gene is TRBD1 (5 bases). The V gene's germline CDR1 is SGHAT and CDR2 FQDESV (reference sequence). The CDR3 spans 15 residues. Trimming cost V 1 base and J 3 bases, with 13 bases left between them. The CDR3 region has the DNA TGTGCCAGCAGCTTAGGGGGCGCCCTAATCTACGAGCAGTACTTC. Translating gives CASSLGGALIYEQYF.

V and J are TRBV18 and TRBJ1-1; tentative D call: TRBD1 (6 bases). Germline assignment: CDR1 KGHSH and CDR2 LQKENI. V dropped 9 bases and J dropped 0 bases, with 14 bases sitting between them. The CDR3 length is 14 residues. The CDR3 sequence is CASFSTGLNTEAFF. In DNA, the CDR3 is TGTGCCAGTTTTTCTACAGGGCTGAACACTGAAGCTTTCTTT. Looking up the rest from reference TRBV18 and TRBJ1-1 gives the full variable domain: NAGVMQNPRHLVRRRGQEARLRCSPMKGHSHVYWYRQLPEEGLKFMVYLQKENIIDESGMPKERFSAEFPKEGPSILRIQQVVRGDSAAYFCASFSTGLNTEAFFGQGTRLTVV.

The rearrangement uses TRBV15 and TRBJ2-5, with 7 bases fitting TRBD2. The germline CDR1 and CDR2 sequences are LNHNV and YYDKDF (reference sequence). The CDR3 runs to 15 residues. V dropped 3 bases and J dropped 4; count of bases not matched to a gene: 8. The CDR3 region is CATSSRAQRGETQYF. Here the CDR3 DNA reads TGTGCCACCAGCAGCAGGGCCCAGCGGGGAGAGACCCAGTACTTC. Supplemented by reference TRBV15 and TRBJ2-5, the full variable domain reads DAMVIQNPRYQVTQFGKPVTLSCSQTLNHNVMYWYQQKSSQAPKLLFHYYDKDFNNEADTPDNFQSRRPNTSFCFLDIRSPGLGDTAMYLCATSSRAQRGETQYFGPGTRLLVL.

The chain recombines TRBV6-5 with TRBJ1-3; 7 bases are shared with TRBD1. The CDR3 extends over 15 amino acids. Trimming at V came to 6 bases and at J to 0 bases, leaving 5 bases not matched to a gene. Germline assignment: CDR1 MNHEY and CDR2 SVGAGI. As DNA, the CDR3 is TGTGCCAGCAGCCCCGACAGGGTCTCTGGAAACACCATATATTTT. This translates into CASSPDRVSGNTIYF.